The next 15 T cell receptor beta chains were all read from a single sample in a study of T cells in localized non-small cell lung cancer (dated by TCRdb to 2018 to 2020). Preparation of the library involved the immunoSEQ multiplex PCR assay. TCRdb provides this immuneACCESS table in a form limited to in-frame rearrangements. Some clones are lacking; in checked studies, under half of them reflect an unresolved V gene, and why the rest are absent is not known. The sample table records about 950 clones; more than 20% of these occur just once. The top ten constitute around 22% of the sample. The specimen was normal lung tissue next to the tumor, collected before any cancer treatment. The receptor source for this set is a female donor older than 55 with stage I lung adenocarcinoma.

V gene TRBV30 combines with J gene TRBJ1-5; D call uncertain. Between the trimmed V and J ends, which lost 7 bases and 0 bases, there was a span of 10 bases. CDR1 and CDR2 (germline): GTSNPN, SVGIG (reference sequence). This CDR3 is 13 amino acids long. The DNA of the CDR3 is TGTGCCTCCTCCCAGGATAGCAATCAGCCCCAGCATTTT. Its translation is CASSQDSNQPQHF.

The rearrangement uses TRBV9 and TRBJ2-7; 7 bases map to TRBD1. Germline CDR1 SGDLS, CDR2 YYNGEE. V lost 5 bases, J lost 3 bases, and 2 bases stayed unmatched. The CDR3 is 12 residues long. The CDR3 coding sequence is TGTGCCAGCAGGGGACAGCTCTACGAGCAGTACTTC. Its translation is CASRGQLYEQYF.

There are a few counts of this clone. The rearrangement links TRBV28 to TRBJ1-4, with D perhaps matching TRBD1 (5 bases). CDR1 is MDHEN and CDR2 is SYDVKM in the germline V gene. The CDR3 is 15 amino acids. The ends were cut back, 5 bases at V and 4 bases at J, with 14 bases in the middle. CDR3 nucleotide sequence: TGTGCCAGCAGTCAACGGGACTGGGTTAATGAAAAACTGTTTTTT. Its translation: CASSQRDWVNEKLFF.

This sequence joins TRBV5-1 and TRBJ2-5; TRBD1 aligns across 8 bases. The CDR3 totals 15 residues. Losses at the gene ends were 4 bases for V and 5 bases for J; bases not matched to a gene: 10. CDR1 is SGHRS and CDR2 is YFSETQ in the germline V gene. As DNA, the CDR3 is TGCGCCAGCAGCCCAGGGACAGGTAGTATGGAGACCCAGTACTTC. Protein product: CASSPGTGSMETQYF.

This clone was detected a few times. This chain joins TRBV19 and TRBJ1-5; 8 positions match TRBD1. Per germline, CDR1 LNHDA and CDR2 SQIVND (reference sequence). Germline trimming cut 7 bases from V and 5 bases from J; bases unmatched to any gene: 4. The CDR3 runs to 13 residues. The CDR3 sequence: CASTGQGHQPQHF. The CDR3 DNA reads as TGTGCCAGTACAGGACAGGGTCATCAGCCCCAGCATTTT.

This clone was recorded once. The V and J genes are TRBV5-1 and TRBJ2-5; weak D call: TRBD1 (5 bases). The CDR3 runs 15 residues. Trimming removed 5 bases from V and 2 bases from J, with 16 bases in between. Germline lookup yields CDR1 SGHRS and CDR2 YFSETQ. The CDR3 coding sequence is TGCGCCAGCAGAGCCACTCAGGGCGCTCAAGAGACCCAGTACTTC. Residues: CASRATQGAQETQYF.

Within the sample, this clone is medium-sized. The DNA of the CDR3 is TGTGCCAGCAGCCCCGGGACGAGGGGTCACACTGAAGCTTTCTTT. Translating it yields CASSPGTRGHTEAFF. The chain links TRBV6-8 to TRBJ1-1; TRBD1 is a possible D gene (5 bases). V lost 6 bases and J 3 bases, leaving 17 bases between the germline ends. The CDR3 is 15 residues long. Germline loops: CDR1 MNHGY, CDR2 SAAAGT.

In DNA, the CDR3 is TGCAGCGTTGAAGTTGGGGGGAGCAGGGAGACCCAGTACTTC. Translation gives CSVEVGGSRETQYF. The rearrangement joins TRBV29-1 to TRBJ2-5, with D perhaps TRBD2 (6 bases). CDR1 is SQVTM and CDR2 is ANQGSEA in the germline V gene. V lost 1 base, J lost 5 bases, and 14 bases lay in between. The CDR3 has 14 amino acids.

The CDR3 protein is CASSSLDGTGELFF. The CDR3, as DNA: TGTGCCAGCAGCTCCCTTGACGGCACCGGGGAGCTGTTTTTT. The chain links TRBV7-5 to TRBJ2-2. TRBV7-5 is described as a pseudogene. This CDR3 is built from 14 residues.

The rearrangement uses TRBV29-1 and TRBJ1-2, with D possibly being TRBD1 (5 bases). V was clipped by 6 bases and J by 4 bases, with 12 bases between them. The CDR3 has 12 amino acids. CDR1 SQVTM and CDR2 ANQGSEA come from the germline V gene. The CDR3 DNA follows: TGCAGCGTGGTTGAAGACAGCTATGGCTACACCTTC. This codes for CSVVEDSYGYTF.

In this sample, this clone turned up once. The chain links TRBV18 to TRBJ2-3, with 14 bases lining up with TRBD2. Trimming removed 3 bases from V and 1 base from J; junction bases left unmatched: 6. This CDR3 region has 18 residues. CDR1 and CDR2 (germline): KGHSH, LQKENI. The CDR3 DNA follows: TGTGCCAGCTCACCGAGACTAGCGGGGGGGCGCGGCACAGATACGCAGTATTTT. Amino acid sequence: CASSPRLAGGRGTDTQYF.

This clone has a handful of counts. The chain has TRBV7-6 and TRBJ2-1, with D maybe TRBD2 (5 bases). The length of the CDR3 is 14 residues. The V end lost 2 bases, the J end lost 8 bases, and 13 bases lay between the germline ends. Looked up from germline, CDR1 is SGHVS and CDR2 is FNYEAQ. The CDR3 reads CASSLTRRVDEQFF. CDR3 DNA sequence: TGTGCCAGCAGCTTAACTAGAAGGGTCGATGAGCAGTTCTTC. Filled out from reference TRBV7-6 and TRBJ2-1, the complete variable domain reads GAGVSQSPRYKVTKRGQDVALRCDPISGHVSLYWYRQALGQGPEFLTYFNYEAQQDKSGLPNDRFSAERPEGSISTLTIQRTEQRDSAMYRCASSLTRRVDEQFFGPGTRLTVL.

This clone is deemed hyperexpanded. The rearrangement links TRBV19 to TRBJ1-1; D is unresolved. CDR1 is LNHDA, CDR2 SQIVND, per germline (reference sequence). V gave up 8 bases and J gave up 1 base, with 11 bases separating them. The CDR3 runs to 13 residues. The CDR3 sequence: CASWEKGNTEAFF. In nucleotides, the CDR3 is TGTGCCAGTTGGGAGAAAGGGAACACTGAAGCTTTCTTT.

The V gene is TRBV19, the J gene TRBJ2-7; D remains ambiguous. V shed 1 base and J shed 6 bases, with 13 bases lying between them. Germline CDR1 reads LNHDA; CDR2 reads SQIVND (reference sequence). The CDR3 is 14 residues long. CDR3 DNA: TGTGCCAGTAGTATAGGGGGTACCTCCCGCGAGCAGTACTTC. This sequence encodes CASSIGGTSREQYF.

Only a few counts were recorded for this clone. This chain links TRBV30 with TRBJ2-5, with 7 nucleotides matching TRBD1. The CDR3 consists of 12 residues. Germline CDR1 GTSNPN, CDR2 SVGIG (reference sequence). V gave up 4 bases and J gave up 3 bases; unmatched junction bases: 2. Here the CDR3 DNA reads TGTGCCTGGACGGGACAGAAAGAGACCCAGTACTTC. Translating it yields CAWTGQKETQYF.